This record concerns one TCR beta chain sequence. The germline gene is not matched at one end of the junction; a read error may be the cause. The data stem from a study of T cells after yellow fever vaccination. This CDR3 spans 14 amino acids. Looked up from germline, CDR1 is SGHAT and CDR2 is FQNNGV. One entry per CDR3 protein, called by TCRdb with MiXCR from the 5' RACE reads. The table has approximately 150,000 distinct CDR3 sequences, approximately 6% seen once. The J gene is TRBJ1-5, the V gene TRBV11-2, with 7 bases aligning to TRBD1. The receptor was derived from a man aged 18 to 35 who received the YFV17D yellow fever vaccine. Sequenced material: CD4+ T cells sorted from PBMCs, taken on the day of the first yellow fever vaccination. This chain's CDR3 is CASSGDSSNQHQHF. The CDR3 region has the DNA TGTGCCAGCAGCGGGGACAGTAGCAATCAGCACCAGCATTTT.